This note documents a single T cell receptor beta chain sequence. Its specificity is unknown. The sample belongs to a study of shared clonotypes between healthy human individuals. Study-wide context: Sampling drew on donors who were a couple of women and three men aged 18 to 49. The study's findings and limits: Rarefaction revealed incomplete sorted-subset sequencing despite large depth. Clonotypes not shared had lower generation probabilities than those common to all four donors.

The CDR3 length is 17 residues. The junction had 4 bases not matched to a gene; V was cut back by 7 bases and J by 1 base. In germline, CDR1 is MDHEN, CDR2 SYDVKM. Naive-designated CD8 cells lacked CD45RO, were positively enriched for CCR7, and omitted terminally differentiated effector memory CD45RA+ cells. Sequencing was performed with immunoSEQ multiplex PCR; in TCRdb, only in-frame clones are kept and a portion is missing. Among about 870,000 clones listed, almost 95% were seen once. The genes are TRBV28 and TRBJ2-6; TRBD2 aligns across 13 bases. The TCR sequence derives from a young man in good health. Sequencing was performed on naive CD8+ T cells sorted from blood. The CDR3 is CASIGLAGVSGANVLTF. In DNA form, the CDR3 reads TGTGCCAGCATCGGACTAGCGGGAGTATCTGGGGCCAACGTCCTGACTTTC.